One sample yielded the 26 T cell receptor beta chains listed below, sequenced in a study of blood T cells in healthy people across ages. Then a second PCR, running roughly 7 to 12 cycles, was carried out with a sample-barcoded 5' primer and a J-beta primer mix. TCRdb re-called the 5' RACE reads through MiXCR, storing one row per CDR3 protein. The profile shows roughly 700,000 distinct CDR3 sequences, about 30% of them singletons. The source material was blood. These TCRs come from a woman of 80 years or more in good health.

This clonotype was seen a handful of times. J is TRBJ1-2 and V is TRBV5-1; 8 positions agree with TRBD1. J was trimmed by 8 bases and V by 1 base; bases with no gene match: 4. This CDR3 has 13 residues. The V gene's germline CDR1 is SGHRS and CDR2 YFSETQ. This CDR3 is CASSLSGGQGYTF. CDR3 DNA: TGCGCCAGCAGCTTGTCAGGGGGCCAAGGCTACACCTTC. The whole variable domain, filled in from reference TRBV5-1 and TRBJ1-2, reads KAGVTQTPRYLIKTRGQQVTLSCSPISGHRSVSWYQQTPGQGLQFLFEYFSETQRNKGNFPGRFSGRQFSNSRSEMNVSTLELGDSALYLCASSLSGGQGYTFGSGTRLTVV.

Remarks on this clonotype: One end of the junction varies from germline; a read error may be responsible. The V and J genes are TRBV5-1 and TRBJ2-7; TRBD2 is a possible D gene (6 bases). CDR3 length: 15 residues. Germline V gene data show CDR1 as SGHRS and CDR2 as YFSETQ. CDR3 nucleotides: TGCGCCAGCAGCTTGGAGGAGGGGTCTTGCTACGAGCGGTACTTC. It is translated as CASSLEEGSCYERYF.

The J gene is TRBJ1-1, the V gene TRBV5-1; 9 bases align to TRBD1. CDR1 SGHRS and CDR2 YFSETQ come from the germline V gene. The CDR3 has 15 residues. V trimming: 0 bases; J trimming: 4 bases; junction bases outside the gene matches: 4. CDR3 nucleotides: TGCGCCAGCAGCTTGGATTGGGACAGGGTCACTGAAGCTTTCTTT. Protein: CASSLDWDRVTEAFF.

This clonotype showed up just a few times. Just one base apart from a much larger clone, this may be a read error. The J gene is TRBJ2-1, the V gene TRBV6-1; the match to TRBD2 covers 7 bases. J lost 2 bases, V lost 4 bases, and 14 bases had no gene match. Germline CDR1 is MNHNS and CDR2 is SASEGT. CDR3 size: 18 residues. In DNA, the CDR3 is TGTGCCAGCAGTGGGCCAGCGGGGTATGCTCTTGCCTACAATGAGCAGTTCTTC. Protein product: CASSGPAGYALAYNEQFF.

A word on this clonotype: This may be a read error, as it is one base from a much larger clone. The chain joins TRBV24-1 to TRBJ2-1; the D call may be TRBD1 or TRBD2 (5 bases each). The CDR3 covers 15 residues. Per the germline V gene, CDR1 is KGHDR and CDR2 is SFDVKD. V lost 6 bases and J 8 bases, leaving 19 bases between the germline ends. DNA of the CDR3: TGTGCCACCAGTAAAGGGGACGGGGTTTGGGATGAGCAGTTCTTC. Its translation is CATSKGDGVWDEQFF.

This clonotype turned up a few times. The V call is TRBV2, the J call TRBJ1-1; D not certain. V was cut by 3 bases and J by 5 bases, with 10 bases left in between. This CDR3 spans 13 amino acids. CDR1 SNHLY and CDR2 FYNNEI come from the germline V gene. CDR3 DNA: TGTGCCAGCAGTGAGAGGATGGGGACTGAAGCTTTCTTT. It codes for CASSERMGTEAFF.

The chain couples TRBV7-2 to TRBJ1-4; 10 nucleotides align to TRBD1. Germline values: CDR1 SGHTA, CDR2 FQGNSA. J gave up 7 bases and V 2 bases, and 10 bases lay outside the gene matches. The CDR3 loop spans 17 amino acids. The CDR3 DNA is TGTGCCAGCAGCTTAACCGGGACAGGGGCAATTATTGAAAAACTGTTTTTT. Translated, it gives CASSLTGTGAIIEKLFF.

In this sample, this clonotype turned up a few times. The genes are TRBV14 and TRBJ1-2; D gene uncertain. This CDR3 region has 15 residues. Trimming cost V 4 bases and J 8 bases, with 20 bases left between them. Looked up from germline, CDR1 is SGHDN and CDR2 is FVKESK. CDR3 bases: TGTGCCAGCAGCCGCCAGAAAGGGAGTGTAGGCGGCTACACCTTC. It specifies CASSRQKGSVGGYTF.

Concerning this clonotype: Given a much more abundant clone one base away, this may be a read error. For the CDR3, the DNA is TGCGCCGGCAGCTTCTTGACTGGCACAGATACGCAGTATTTT. It codes for CAGSFLTGTDTQYF. The chain is built from TRBV5-1 and TRBJ2-3, with D hard to call. Germline V CDR1 and CDR2: SGHRS, YFSETQ. There are 14 residues in the CDR3.

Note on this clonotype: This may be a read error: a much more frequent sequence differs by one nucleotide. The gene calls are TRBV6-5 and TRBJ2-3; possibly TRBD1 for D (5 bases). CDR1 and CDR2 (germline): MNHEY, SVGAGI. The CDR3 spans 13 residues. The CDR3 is CASRGPNTGTQYF. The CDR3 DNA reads TGTGCCAGTCGTGGCCCTAACACAGGTACGCAGTATTTT.

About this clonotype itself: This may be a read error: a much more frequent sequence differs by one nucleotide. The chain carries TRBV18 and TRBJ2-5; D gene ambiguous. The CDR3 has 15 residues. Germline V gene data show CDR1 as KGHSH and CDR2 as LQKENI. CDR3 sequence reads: CASPPIETAQETQYF. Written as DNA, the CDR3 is TGTGCCAGCCCACCGATCGAGACGGCCCAAGAGACCCAGTACTTC.

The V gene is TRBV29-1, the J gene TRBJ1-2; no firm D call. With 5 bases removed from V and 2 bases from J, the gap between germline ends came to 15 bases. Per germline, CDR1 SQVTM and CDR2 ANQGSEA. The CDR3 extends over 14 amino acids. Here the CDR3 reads CSVPNTSPNYGYTF. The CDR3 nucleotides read TGCAGCGTTCCGAACACGAGCCCGAACTATGGCTACACCTTC.

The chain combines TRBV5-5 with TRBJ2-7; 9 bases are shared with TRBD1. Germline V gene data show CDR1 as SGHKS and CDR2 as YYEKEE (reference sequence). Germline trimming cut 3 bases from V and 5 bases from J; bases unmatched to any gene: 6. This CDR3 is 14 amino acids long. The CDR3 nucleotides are TGTGCCAGCAGCTGGGGACAGGGCCCCAACGAGCAGTACTTC. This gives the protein CASSWGQGPNEQYF.

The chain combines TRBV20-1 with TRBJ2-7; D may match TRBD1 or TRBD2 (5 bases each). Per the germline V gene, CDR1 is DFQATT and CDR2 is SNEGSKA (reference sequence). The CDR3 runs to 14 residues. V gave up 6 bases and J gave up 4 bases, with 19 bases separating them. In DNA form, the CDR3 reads TGCAGTGCCAGGAGGCAACGGGACCCTTACGAGCAGTACTTC. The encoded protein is CSARRQRDPYEQYF.

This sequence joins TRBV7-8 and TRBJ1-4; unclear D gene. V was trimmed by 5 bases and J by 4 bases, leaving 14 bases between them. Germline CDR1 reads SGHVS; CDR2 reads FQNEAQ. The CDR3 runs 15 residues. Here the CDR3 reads CASSKGRPFNEKLFF. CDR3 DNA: TGTGCCAGCAGCAAAGGACGGCCATTTAATGAAAAACTGTTTTTT.

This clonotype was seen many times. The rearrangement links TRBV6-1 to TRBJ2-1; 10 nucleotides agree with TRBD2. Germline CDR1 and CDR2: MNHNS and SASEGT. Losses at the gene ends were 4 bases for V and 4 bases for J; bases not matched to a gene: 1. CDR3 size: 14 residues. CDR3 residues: CASSVSGGYNEQFF. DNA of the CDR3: TGTGCCAGCAGTGTTAGCGGGGGGTACAATGAGCAGTTCTTC.

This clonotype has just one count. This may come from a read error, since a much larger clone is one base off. The CDR3 spells CASGLCTEAFF. CDR3 in DNA: TGTGCCAGCGGGTTGTGCACTGAAGCTTTCTTT. The chain joins TRBV2 to TRBJ1-1; D uncertain. CDR1 and CDR2 from the germline V gene are SNHLY and FYNNEI. Trimming cost V 8 bases and J 4 bases, with 8 bases left between them. The CDR3 covers 11 residues.

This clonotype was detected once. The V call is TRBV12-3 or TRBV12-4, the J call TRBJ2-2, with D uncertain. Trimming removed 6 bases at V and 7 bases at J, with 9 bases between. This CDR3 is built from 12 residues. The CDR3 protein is CASRPGDGELFF. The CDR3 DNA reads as TGTGCCAGCAGGCCTGGAGACGGGGAGCTGTTTTTT.

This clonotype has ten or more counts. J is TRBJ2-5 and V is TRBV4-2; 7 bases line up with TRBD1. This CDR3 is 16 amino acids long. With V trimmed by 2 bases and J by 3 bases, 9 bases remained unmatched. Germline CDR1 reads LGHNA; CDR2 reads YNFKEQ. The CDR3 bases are TGTGCCAGCAGCCAATCCGACCGGACAGGAAAAGAGACCCAGTACTTC. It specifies CASSQSDRTGKETQYF.

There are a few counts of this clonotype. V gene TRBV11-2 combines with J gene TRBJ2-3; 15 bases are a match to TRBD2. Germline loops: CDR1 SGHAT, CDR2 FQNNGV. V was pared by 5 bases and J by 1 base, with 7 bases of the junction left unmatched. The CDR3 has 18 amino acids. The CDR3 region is CASSGGTSGGLGTDTQYF. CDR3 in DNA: TGTGCCAGCAGCGGGGGGACTAGCGGGGGGCTGGGCACAGATACGCAGTATTTT. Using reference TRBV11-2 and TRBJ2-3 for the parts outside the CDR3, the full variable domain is EAGVAQSPRYKIIEKRQSVAFWCNPISGHATLYWYQQILGQGPKLLIQFQNNGVVDDSQLPKDRFSAERLKGVDSTLKIQPAKLEDSAVYLCASSGGTSGGLGTDTQYFGPGTRLTVL.

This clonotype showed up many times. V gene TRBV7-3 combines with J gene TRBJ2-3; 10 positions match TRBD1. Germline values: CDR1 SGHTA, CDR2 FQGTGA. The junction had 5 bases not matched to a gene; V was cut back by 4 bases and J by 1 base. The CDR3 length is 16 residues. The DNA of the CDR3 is TGTGCCAGCAGCTCTACCGGGACAGGGGGCACAGATACGCAGTATTTT. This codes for CASSSTGTGGTDTQYF.

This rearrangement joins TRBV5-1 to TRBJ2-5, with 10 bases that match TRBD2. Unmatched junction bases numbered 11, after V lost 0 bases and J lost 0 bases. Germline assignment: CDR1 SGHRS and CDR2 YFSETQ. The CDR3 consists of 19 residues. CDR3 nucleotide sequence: TGCGCCAGCAGCTTGGTTCGGACTAGCGGTTCTGTTTACCAAGAGACCCAGTACTTC. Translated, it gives CASSLVRTSGSVYQETQYF.

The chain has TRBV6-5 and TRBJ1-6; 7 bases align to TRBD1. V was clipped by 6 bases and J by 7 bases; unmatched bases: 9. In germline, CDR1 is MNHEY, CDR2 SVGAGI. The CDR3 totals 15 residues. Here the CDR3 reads CASRVSGGKNSPLHF. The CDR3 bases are TGTGCCAGCAGGGTCTCAGGGGGAAAGAATTCACCCCTCCACTTT.

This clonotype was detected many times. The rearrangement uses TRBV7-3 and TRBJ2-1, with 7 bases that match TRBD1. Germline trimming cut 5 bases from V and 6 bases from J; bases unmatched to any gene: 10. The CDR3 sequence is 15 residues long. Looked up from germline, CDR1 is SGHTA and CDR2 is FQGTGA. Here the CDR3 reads CASSRQGGSLNEQFF. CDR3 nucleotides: TGTGCCAGCAGCCGACAGGGCGGGTCCCTCAATGAGCAGTTCTTC.

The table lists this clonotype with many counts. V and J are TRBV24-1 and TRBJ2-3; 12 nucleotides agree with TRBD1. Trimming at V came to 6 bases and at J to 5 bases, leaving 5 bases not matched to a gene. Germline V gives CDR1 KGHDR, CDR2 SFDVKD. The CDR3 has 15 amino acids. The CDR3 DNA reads TGTGCCACCAGTCCGGGACAGGGGGCCGGAGATACGCAGTATTTT. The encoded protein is CATSPGQGAGDTQYF.

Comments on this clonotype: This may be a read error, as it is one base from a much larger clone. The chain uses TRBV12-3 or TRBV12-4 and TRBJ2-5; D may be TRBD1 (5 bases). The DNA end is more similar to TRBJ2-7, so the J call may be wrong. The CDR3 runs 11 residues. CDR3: CAPAAGIEQYF. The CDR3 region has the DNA TGTGCCCCCGCGGCAGGGATCGAGCAGTACTTC.